These 7 T cell receptor beta chains share one sample of origin, sequenced in a study of T cells in localized non-small cell lung cancer. Produced via immunoSEQ multiplex PCR; TCRdb's table is partial and in-frame only. The sample shows 50,000 to 70,000 clones, roughly 79% of them seen only once. Sequenced material: PBMCs, taken before any cancer treatment. Every receptor here comes from a man aged 35 to 69 with stage II lung adenocarcinoma.

In its sample, this clone was seen once. The chain recombines TRBV5-1 with TRBJ2-1, with 7 bases lining up with TRBD1. Germline V gene lookup returns CDR1 SGHRS and CDR2 YFSETQ. The CDR3 runs to 13 residues. Trimming at V came to 4 bases and at J to 10 bases, leaving 8 bases not matched to a gene. The CDR3 is CASSQDRVEEQFF. CDR3 bases: TGCGCCAGCAGCCAAGACAGGGTAGAAGAGCAGTTCTTC.

Only a few counts were recorded for this clone. The V call is TRBV5-1, the J call TRBJ2-1; 10 nucleotides agree with TRBD2. This CDR3 is 17 amino acids long. CDR1 is SGHRS and CDR2 is YFSETQ in the germline V gene. Trimming at V came to 0 bases and at J to 8 bases, leaving 11 bases not matched to a gene. CDR3 sequence: CASSLDRSRLAGDEQFF. Here the CDR3 DNA reads TGCGCCAGCAGCTTGGACCGATCTCGCCTAGCGGGAGATGAGCAGTTCTTC.

The chain uses TRBV6-5 and TRBJ2-2; D gene uncertain. Germline assignment: CDR1 MNHEY and CDR2 SVGAGI. The CDR3 covers 14 residues. V lost 5 bases to trimming and J lost 8 bases, with 15 bases between them. CDR3 sequence (DNA): TGTGCCAGCAGTACGACAACCCCGGTAGGGGAGCTGTTTTTT. It encodes CASSTTTPVGELFF.

The genes are TRBV18 and TRBJ2-7, with TRBD2 identical over 9 bases. With V trimmed by 3 bases and J by 3 bases, 3 bases remained unmatched. This CDR3 spans 14 amino acids. Germline values: CDR1 KGHSH, CDR2 LQKENI. CDR3 sequence: CASSPSSGSYEQYF. CDR3 coding DNA: TGTGCCAGCTCACCTAGTAGCGGGAGCTACGAGCAGTACTTC. Full variable domain (missing parts from reference TRBV18 and TRBJ2-7): NAGVMQNPRHLVRRRGQEARLRCSPMKGHSHVYWYRQLPEEGLKFMVYLQKENIIDESGMPKERFSAEFPKEGPSILRIQQVVRGDSAAYFCASSPSSGSYEQYFGPGTRLTVT.

J is TRBJ2-7 and V is TRBV13; D not certain. Germline loops: CDR1 PRHDT, CDR2 FYEKMQ (reference sequence). V lost 5 bases and J 3 bases, leaving 8 bases between the germline ends. This CDR3 comprises 12 residues. In DNA form, the CDR3 reads TGTGCCAGCAGCCGCGACCGCTACGAGCAGTACTTC. Its protein is CASSRDRYEQYF.

This clone has just a few counts. The CDR3 sequence: CASSRQHYEQYF. CDR3 bases: TGTGCCAGCAGTCGACAGCACTACGAGCAGTACTTC. The chain has TRBV7-9 and TRBJ2-7; D might be TRBD1 (5 bases). Germline V CDR1 and CDR2: SEHNR, FQNEAQ (reference sequence). V shed 6 bases and J shed 3 bases, with 9 bases lying between them. This CDR3 spans 12 amino acids.

The V and J genes are TRBV19 and TRBJ2-5, with 15 bases fitting TRBD2. Germline CDR1 is LNHDA and CDR2 is SQIVND (reference sequence). The trim removed 5 bases at V and 5 bases at J, leaving 3 bases unmatched. CDR3 length: 15 amino acids. CDR3 in DNA: TGTGCCAGTAGTCGGACTAGCGGGAGGGGGGAGACCCAGTACTTC. Translation: CASSRTSGRGETQYF.